The 22 T cell receptor beta chains below were found in one sample sequenced in a study of CXCR3-negative and CXCR3-positive naive CD8 T cells. Their antigens remain unidentified. Study outcomes and limitations: A higher hydrophobicity marked the TRB CDR3s of CXCR3-positive naive cells versus CXCR3-negative naive cells.

Through 5' RACE with UMI labels, the TRB cDNA libraries were prepared. TCRdb re-analyzed the 5' RACE reads; it lists each CDR3 protein once, without DNA. Reported are about 150,000 distinct CDR3 sequences; the ten largest clones contain 0.4% to 0.5%. Sequencing input: naive CXCR3+ CD8+ T cells from blood. Sample subset: CD45RO-CCR7+CD27+CD95- naive CD8+ T cells expressing CXCR3 (TNR3+). The source is a human donor in good health. Some clones in this sample may be carry-over from other donors' samples.

The J gene is TRBJ2-7, the V gene TRBV19; lacking DNA, the TRBD2 call made by TCRdb goes unchecked. Germline V CDR1 and CDR2: LNHDA, SQIVND (reference sequence). This CDR3 comprises 13 residues. The CDR3 sequence is CASSVRLSGEQYF.

The V and J genes are TRBV6-5 and TRBJ1-6; the TCRdb call, TRBD1, lacks DNA for checking. The CDR3 extends over 14 amino acids. CDR1 is MNHEY and CDR2 is SVGAGI in the germline V gene. CDR3 protein: CASSYGHGNSPLHF.

The V and J genes are TRBV11-2 and TRBJ2-5; the D gene TCRdb calls, TRBD1, cannot be checked with no DNA. The CDR3 extends over 14 amino acids. Looked up from germline, CDR1 is SGHAT and CDR2 is FQNNGV. The CDR3 sequence is CASGGGLRAETQYF.

The rearrangement uses TRBV12-3 or TRBV12-4 and TRBJ2-7. This CDR3 has 13 amino acids. CDR3 in amino acids: CASSSYTSYEQYF.

The V call is TRBV12-3 or TRBV12-4, the J call TRBJ1-5; TCRdb selects TRBD1, and the lack of DNA leaves this call unchecked. This CDR3 has 16 residues. CDR3 sequence: CASSPGTDNSNQPQHF.

V usage is TRBV9 and J usage is TRBJ2-1; without DNA, the TCRdb call of TRBD1 cannot be checked. CDR1 is SGDLS and CDR2 is YYNGEE in the germline V gene. This CDR3 region has 16 residues. CDR3 sequence: CASSGSGAPSYNEQFF.

The chain recombines TRBV5-1 with TRBJ2-1; TCRdb lists TRBD1, though no DNA is available to test this call. Germline assignment: CDR1 SGHRS and CDR2 YFSETQ. This CDR3 comprises 14 residues. The CDR3 loop is CASSYAGAYNEQFF.

V usage is TRBV5-1 and J usage is TRBJ1-2; TCRdb's D gene call, TRBD1, goes unchecked for lack of DNA. This CDR3 is 14 amino acids long. Germline V lookup: CDR1 SGHRS, CDR2 YFSETQ. The CDR3 sequence is CASSQAGGIYGYTF.

The chain is built from TRBV6-2 or TRBV6-3 and TRBJ2-5; there is no DNA to check the TCRdb D call of TRBD1. The germline CDR1 and CDR2 sequences are MNHEY and SVGEGT. The CDR3 length is 17 residues. The CDR3: CASNSASYRAAEETQYF.

The chain combines TRBV7-9 with TRBJ1-2; checking the TCRdb D call of TRBD1 is not possible without DNA. Germline loops: CDR1 SEHNR, CDR2 FQNEAQ (reference sequence). The CDR3 loop spans 13 amino acids. CDR3 sequence reads: CASSSQALIDYTF.

The chain couples TRBV13 to TRBJ2-1; checking the TCRdb D call of TRBD2 is not possible without DNA. CDR3 size: 14 residues. Germline V CDR1 and CDR2: PRHDT, FYEKMQ (reference sequence). Here the CDR3 reads CASRPQTSANEQFF. Based on the CDR3 plus reference TRBV13 and TRBJ2-1, the full variable domain is AAGVIQSPRHLIKEKRETATLKCYPIPRHDTVYWYQQGPGQDPQFLISFYEKMQSDKGSIPDRFSAQQFSDYHSELNMSSLELGDSALYFCASRPQTSANEQFFGPGTRLTVL.

The genes are TRBV3-1 and TRBJ2-3; the D call of TRBD2 rests on TCRdb alone, since no DNA is present to check it. Germline CDR1 is LGHDT and CDR2 is YNNKEL (reference sequence). CDR3 length equals 18 residues. The CDR3 loop reads CASSQFVLAATSTDTQYF.

J is TRBJ2-2 and V is TRBV27; TCRdb gives TRBD1 as the D gene, but with no DNA this cannot be confirmed. This CDR3 region has 13 residues. Germline V gene sequence: CDR1 MNHEY, CDR2 SMNVEV (reference sequence). This CDR3 is CASRTGGAGELFF.

The chain is built from TRBV3-1 and TRBJ2-7; the D call from TCRdb, TRBD1, cannot be confirmed without DNA. The CDR3 totals 14 residues. Germline CDR1 LGHDT, CDR2 YNNKEL (reference sequence). The CDR3 region is CASSQVNRGNEQYF.

The J gene is TRBJ2-2, the V gene TRBV27; TCRdb reports TRBD2, a call that lacks DNA to check it against. The CDR3 consists of 17 residues. Germline CDR1 and CDR2: MNHEY and SMNVEV (reference sequence). The CDR3 is CASIPVGVQGPTGELFF.

The V call is TRBV5-1, the J call TRBJ2-2; TCRdb gives TRBD2 as the D gene, but with no DNA this cannot be confirmed. Germline CDR1 reads SGHRS; CDR2 reads YFSETQ. The CDR3 covers 16 residues. CDR3 amino acids: CASSSPLAGGPGELFF.

The chain couples TRBV6-5 to TRBJ2-1; the D call from TCRdb, TRBD1, cannot be confirmed without DNA. CDR3 size: 17 residues. Per the germline V gene, CDR1 is MNHEY and CDR2 is SVGAGI. CDR3 amino acids: CASSYSPSEQPYNEQFF.

The V call is TRBV7-8, the J call TRBJ2-1. Germline values: CDR1 SGHVS, CDR2 FQNEAQ. The CDR3 length is 16 residues. CDR3 sequence reads: CASSVTGVSSYNEQFF.

The V gene is TRBV12-3 or TRBV12-4, the J gene TRBJ2-3; the TRBD2 assignment by TCRdb is unverifiable without DNA. The CDR3 totals 15 residues. CDR3 in amino acids: CASSLSEGWTDTQYF.

V and J are TRBV25-1 and TRBJ1-3. The CDR3 contains 11 residues. Germline CDR1 MGHDK, CDR2 SYGVNS. The CDR3 sequence is CASSYGNTIYF.

The chain carries TRBV4-3 and TRBJ2-2. From germline, CDR1 is LGHNA and CDR2 YSLEER. The length of the CDR3 is 15 residues. The CDR3 loop is CASSQYAGPTGELFF.

The rearrangement joins TRBV28 to TRBJ2-1; with no DNA, the TCRdb D assignment of TRBD1 cannot be verified. This CDR3 contains 16 residues. Germline CDR1 is MDHEN and CDR2 is SYDVKM. CDR3 protein: CASRWGQGLMGNEQFF.